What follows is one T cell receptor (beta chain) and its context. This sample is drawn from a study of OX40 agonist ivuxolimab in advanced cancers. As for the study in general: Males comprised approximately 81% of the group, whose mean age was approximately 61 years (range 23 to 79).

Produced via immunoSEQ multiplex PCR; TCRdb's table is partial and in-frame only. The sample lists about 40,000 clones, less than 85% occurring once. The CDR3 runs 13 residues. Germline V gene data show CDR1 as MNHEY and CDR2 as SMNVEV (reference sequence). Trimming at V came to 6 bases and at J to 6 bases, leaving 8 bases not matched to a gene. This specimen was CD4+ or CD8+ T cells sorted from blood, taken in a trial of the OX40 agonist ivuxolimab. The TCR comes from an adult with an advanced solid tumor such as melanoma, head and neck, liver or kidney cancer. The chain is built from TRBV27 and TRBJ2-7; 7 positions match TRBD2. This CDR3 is CASSGGSWSEQYF. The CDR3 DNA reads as TGTGCCAGCAGCGGCGGGAGCTGGAGCGAGCAGTACTTC.